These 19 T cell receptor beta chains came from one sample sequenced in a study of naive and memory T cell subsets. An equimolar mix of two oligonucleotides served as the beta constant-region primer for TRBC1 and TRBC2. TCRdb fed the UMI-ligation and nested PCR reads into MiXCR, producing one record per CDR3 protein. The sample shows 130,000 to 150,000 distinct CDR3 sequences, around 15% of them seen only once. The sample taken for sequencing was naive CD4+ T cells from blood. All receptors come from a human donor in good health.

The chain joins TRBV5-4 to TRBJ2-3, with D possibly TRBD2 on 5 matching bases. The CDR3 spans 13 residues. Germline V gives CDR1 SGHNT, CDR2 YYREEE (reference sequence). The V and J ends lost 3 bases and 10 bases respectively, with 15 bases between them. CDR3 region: CASSSDWPPSQYF. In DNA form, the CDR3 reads TGTGCCAGCAGCTCGGACTGGCCGCCTTCGCAGTATTTT.

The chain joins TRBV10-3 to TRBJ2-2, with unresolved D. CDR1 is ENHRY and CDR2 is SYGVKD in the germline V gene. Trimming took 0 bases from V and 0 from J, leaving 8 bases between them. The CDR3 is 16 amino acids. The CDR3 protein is CAISESLLTNTGELFF. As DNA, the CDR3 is TGTGCCATCAGTGAGTCCCTGTTAACGAACACCGGGGAGCTGTTTTTT.

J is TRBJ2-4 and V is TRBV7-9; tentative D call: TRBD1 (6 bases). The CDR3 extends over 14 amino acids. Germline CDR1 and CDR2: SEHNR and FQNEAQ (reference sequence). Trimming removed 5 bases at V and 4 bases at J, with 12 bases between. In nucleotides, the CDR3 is TGTGCCAGCAGCCTTACCCAGGGGAAAAACATTCAGTACTTC. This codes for CASSLTQGKNIQYF.

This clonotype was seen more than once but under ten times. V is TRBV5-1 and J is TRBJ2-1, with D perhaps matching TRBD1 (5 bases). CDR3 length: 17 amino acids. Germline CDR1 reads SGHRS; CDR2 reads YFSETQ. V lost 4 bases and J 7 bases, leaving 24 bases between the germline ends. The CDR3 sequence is CASSPQGYPPGLNEQFF. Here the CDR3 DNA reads TGCGCCAGCAGCCCGCAGGGTTATCCCCCCGGTTTGAATGAGCAGTTCTTC.

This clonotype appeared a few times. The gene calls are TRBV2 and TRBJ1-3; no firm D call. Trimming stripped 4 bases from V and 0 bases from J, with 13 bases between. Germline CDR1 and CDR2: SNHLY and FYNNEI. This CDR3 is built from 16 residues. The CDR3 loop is CASSVFRPSSGNTIYF. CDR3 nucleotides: TGTGCCAGCAGTGTCTTTCGGCCGAGCTCTGGAAACACCATATATTTT.

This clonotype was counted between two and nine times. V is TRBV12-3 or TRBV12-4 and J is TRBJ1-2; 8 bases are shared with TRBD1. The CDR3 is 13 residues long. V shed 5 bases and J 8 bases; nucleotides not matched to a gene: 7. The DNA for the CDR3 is TGTGCCAGCAGTGAGGGACAGGTGGCCGGCTACACCTTC. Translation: CASSEGQVAGYTF.

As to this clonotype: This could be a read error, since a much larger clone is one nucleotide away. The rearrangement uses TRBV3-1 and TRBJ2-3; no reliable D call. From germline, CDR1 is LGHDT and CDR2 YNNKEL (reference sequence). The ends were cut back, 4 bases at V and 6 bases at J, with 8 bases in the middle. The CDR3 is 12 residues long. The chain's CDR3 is CASSLCDDTQYF. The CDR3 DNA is TGTGCCAGCAGCCTGTGTGACGATACGCAGTATTTT.

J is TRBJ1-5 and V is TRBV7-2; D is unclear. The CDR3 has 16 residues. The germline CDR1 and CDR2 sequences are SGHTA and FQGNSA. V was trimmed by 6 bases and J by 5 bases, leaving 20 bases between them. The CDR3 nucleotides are TGTGCCAGCAGTCCTGGCAGTCCCCTAGGCGATCAGCCCCAGCATTTT. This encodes CASSPGSPLGDQPQHF.

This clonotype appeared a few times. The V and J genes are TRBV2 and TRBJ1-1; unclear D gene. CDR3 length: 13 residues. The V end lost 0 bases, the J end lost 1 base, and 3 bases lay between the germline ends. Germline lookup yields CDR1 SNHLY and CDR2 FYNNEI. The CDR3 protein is CASSEAWNTEAFF. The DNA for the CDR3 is TGTGCCAGCAGTGAAGCGTGGAACACTGAAGCTTTCTTT.

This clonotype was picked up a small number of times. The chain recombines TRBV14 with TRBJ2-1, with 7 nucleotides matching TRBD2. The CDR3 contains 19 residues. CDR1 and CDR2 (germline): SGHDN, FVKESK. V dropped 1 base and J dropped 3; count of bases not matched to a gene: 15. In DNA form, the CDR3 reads TGTGCCAGCAGCCAAGTACTAGCGCCATCCACTCTGCACTACAATGAGCAGTTCTTC. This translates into CASSQVLAPSTLHYNEQFF.

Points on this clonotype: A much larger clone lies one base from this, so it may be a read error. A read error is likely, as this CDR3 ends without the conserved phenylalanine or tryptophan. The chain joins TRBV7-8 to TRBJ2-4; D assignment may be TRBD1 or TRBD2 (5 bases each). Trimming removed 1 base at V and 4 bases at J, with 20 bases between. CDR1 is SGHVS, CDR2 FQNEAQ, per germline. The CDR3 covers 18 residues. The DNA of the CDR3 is TGTGCCAGCAGCTTAGTGGGACGGACACCGACAGAGAAAAACATTCAGTACCTC. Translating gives CASSLVGRTPTEKNIQYL.

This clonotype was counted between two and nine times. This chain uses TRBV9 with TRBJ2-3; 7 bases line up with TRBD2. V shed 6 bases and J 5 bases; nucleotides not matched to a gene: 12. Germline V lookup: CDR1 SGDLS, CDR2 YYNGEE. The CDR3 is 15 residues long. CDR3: CASNLRGGEGDTQYF. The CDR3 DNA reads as TGTGCCAGCAACCTCCGCGGGGGAGAGGGAGATACGCAGTATTTT.

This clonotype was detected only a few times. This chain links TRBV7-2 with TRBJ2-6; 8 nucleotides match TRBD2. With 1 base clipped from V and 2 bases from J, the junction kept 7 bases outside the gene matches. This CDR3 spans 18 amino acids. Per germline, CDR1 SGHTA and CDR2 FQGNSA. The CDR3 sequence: CASSLVGTRLTGANVLTF. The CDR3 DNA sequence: TGTGCCAGCAGCTTAGTGGGGACTAGACTAACTGGGGCCAACGTCCTGACTTTC. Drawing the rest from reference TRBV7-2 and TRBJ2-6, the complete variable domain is GAGVSQSPSNKVTEKGKDVELRCDPISGHTALYWYRQSLGQGLEFLIYFQGNSAPDKSGLPSDRFSAERTGGSVSTLTIQRTQQEDSAVYLCASSLVGTRLTGANVLTFGAGSRLTVL.

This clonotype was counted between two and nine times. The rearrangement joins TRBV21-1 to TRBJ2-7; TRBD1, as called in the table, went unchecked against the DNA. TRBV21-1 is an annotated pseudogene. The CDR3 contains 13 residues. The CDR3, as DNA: TGTGCCAGCAGCAAAGGACAGGGCTACGAGCAGTACTTC. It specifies CASSKGQGYEQYF.

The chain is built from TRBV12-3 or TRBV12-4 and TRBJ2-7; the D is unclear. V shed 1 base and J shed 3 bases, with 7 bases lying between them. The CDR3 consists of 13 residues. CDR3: CASSLVTVYEQYF. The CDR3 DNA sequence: TGTGCCAGCAGTTTAGTAACAGTCTACGAGCAGTACTTC.

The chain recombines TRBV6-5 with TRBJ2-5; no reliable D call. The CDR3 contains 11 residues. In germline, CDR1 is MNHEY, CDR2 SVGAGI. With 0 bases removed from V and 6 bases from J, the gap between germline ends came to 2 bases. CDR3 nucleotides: TGTGCCAGCAGTTACTCCCAGACCCAGTACTTC. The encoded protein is CASSYSQTQYF.

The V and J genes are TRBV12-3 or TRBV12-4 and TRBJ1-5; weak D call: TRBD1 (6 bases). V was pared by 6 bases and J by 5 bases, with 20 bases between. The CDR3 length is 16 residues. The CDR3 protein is CASSRMRGIQYQPQHF. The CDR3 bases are TGTGCCAGCAGCAGGATGAGGGGGATTCAGTATCAGCCCCAGCATTTT.

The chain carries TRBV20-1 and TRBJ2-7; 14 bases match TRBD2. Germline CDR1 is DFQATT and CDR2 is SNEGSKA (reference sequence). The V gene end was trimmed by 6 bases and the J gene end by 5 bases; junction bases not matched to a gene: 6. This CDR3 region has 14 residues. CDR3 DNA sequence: TGCAGTGCGGCCGGGACTAGCGGGAGCCACGAGCAGTACTTC. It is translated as CSAAGTSGSHEQYF.

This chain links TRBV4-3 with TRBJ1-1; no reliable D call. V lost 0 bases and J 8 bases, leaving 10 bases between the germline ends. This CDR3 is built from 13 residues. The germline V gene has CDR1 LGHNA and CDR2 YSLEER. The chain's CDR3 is CASSQDREREAFF. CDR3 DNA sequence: TGCGCCAGCAGCCAAGATCGGGAACGCGAAGCTTTCTTT.